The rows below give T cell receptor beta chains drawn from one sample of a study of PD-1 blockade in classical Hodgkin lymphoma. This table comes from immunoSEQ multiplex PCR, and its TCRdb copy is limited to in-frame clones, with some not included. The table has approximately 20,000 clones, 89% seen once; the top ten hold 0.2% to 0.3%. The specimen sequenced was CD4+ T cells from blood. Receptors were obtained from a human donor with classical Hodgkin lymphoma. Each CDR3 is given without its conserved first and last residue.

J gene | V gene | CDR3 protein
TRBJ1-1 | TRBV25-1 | ASSVNQGPRTEAF
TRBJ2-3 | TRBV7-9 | ASRSGTSTDTQY
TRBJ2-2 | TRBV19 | ASISAMSTGELF
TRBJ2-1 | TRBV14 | ASSQIANEQF
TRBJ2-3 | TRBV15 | ATSSDGRGPDTQY
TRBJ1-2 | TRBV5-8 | ASSPLLGGKADGYT
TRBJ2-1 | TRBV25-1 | ASIIRGRNEQF
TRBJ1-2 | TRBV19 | ASSIWDGRKANYGYT
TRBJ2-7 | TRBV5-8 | ASSPRDRRAYEQY
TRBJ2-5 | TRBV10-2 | ASLPGTTETQY
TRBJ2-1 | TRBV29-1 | SVGRPLDNEQF
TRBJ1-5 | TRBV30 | AWSVTRVGEDSNQPQH
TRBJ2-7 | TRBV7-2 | ASSSTAYEQY
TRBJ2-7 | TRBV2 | ASSDRYGGSSEQY
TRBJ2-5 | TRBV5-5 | ASSLARERAYYQETQY
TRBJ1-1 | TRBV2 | ASSGQGAPEAF
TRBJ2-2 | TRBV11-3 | ASSLDGTGTGELF
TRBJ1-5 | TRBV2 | ASSHRRQGRGSNQPQH
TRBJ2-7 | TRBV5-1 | ASSLGSGTGIYEQY
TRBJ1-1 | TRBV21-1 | ASSKEGLNRVRTNTEAF
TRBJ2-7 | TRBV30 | ALKGETYEQY
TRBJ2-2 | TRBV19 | ASSPTHGTGKTGELF
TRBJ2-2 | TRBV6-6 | ASSYSTGELF
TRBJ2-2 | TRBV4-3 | ASSQWAGGGNGELF
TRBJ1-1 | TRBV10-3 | AISEWGGNTEAF
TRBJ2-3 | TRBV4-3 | ASSQDGTDTQY
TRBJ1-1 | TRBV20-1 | SARVGAEAF
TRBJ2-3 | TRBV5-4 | ASSLGGTSTSTDTQY
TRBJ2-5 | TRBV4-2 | ASSQDIFGEETQY
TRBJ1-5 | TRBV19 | AAQGAGNQPQH
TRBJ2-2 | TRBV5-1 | ASSLAGKDTGELF
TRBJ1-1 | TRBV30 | AWSVQVNTEAF
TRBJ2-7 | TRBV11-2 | ASSLDGQAATYEQY
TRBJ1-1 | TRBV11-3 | ASSLDRTEAF
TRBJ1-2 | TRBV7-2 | ASSLGISITGGGYGYT
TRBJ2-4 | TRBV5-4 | ASSSENRGRGNIQY
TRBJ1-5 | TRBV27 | ASSPGRQASNQPQH
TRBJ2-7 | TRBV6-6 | ASSQAYEQY
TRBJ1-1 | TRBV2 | ASSEVGHPNTEAF
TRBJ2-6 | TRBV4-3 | ASSQALRVSGANVLT
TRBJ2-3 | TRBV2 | ASGQVGFTDTQY
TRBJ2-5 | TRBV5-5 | ASSTTSGTGLGETQY
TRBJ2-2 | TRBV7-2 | ASSLEVWRLAANTGELF
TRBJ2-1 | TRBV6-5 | ASRPSGSSYNEQF
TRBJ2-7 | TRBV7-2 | ASSQTDTTYEQY
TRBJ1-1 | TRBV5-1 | ASSAVGLNTEAF
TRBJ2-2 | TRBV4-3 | ASSQDVGELF